The 18 T cell receptor beta chains presented below share a single source sample, sequenced in a study of blood T cell repertoires in COVID-19. TCRdb's copy holds only in-frame clones and misses some; the assay was immunoSEQ multiplex PCR. The sample lists some 140,000 clones, roughly nine tenths occurring once. The source material was peripheral blood. These receptors were obtained from a middle-aged man with acute or convalescent COVID-19.

The chain has TRBV13 and TRBJ1-2; TRBD1 agrees at 12 bases. Germline V lookup: CDR1 PRHDT, CDR2 FYEKMQ (reference sequence). J was trimmed by 3 bases and V by 2 bases; bases with no gene match: 4. The CDR3 is 16 residues long. The CDR3 DNA reads as TGTGCCAGCAGCTTAAGGGGACAGGGGGCGGACTATGGCTACACCTTC. Its protein is CASSLRGQGADYGYTF.

The rearrangement links TRBV11-2 to TRBJ2-5; a possible D gene is TRBD1 (7 bases). The CDR3 has 14 residues. V lost 3 bases, J lost 5 bases, and 13 bases lay in between. Per the germline V gene, CDR1 is SGHAT and CDR2 is FQNNGV. CDR3: CASSLFSGGETQYF. In DNA, the CDR3 is TGTGCCAGCAGCTTGTTCTCAGGGGGGGAGACCCAGTACTTC.

The chain recombines TRBV19 with TRBJ1-4; possible D gene TRBD1, 5 bases. There are 14 residues in the CDR3. Per germline, CDR1 LNHDA and CDR2 SQIVND (reference sequence). V dropped 6 bases and J dropped 5 bases, with 13 bases sitting between them. The CDR3 sequence is CASRMVGANEKLFF. The CDR3 nucleotides are TGTGCCAGTAGAATGGTAGGGGCCAATGAAAAACTGTTTTTT.

The chain combines TRBV7-9 with TRBJ2-1; D is perhaps TRBD2 (6 bases). Germline CDR1 reads SEHNR; CDR2 reads FQNEAQ (reference sequence). Trimming took off 5 bases at V and 0 bases at J, with 11 bases between the two ends. The CDR3 is 15 residues long. The CDR3 DNA follows: TGTGCCAGCAGCCCGGGACTTTCCTCCTACAATGAGCAGTTCTTC. Amino acid sequence: CASSPGLSSYNEQFF.

This rearrangement joins TRBV7-3 to TRBJ1-1, with D hard to call. Trimming shortened V by 2 bases and J by 0 bases, and 7 bases separated the two germline ends. The CDR3 is 14 amino acids. The germline V gene encodes CDR1 SGHTA and CDR2 FQGTGA. Here the CDR3 reads CASSLLGVNTEAFF. In DNA form, the CDR3 reads TGTGCCAGCAGCTTACTGGGAGTGAACACTGAAGCTTTCTTT.

This clone showed up just once. The rearrangement uses TRBV6-6 and TRBJ1-6, with TRBD1 matching over 9 bases. Germline V gives CDR1 MNHNY, CDR2 SVGAGI (reference sequence). Trimming cost V 6 bases and J 4 bases; bases outside gene matches: 7. This CDR3 has 16 residues. CDR3: CASRQAGTGYNSPLHF. The DNA for the CDR3 is TGTGCCAGCAGGCAAGCCGGGACAGGGTATAATTCACCCCTCCACTTT.

A single count supports this clone. The chain uses TRBV24-1 and TRBJ2-3; TRBD2 might be the D (5 bases). The CDR3 is 16 residues long. Germline V gene lookup returns CDR1 KGHDR and CDR2 SFDVKD. V was pared by 5 bases and J by 2 bases, with 16 bases between. This chain's CDR3 is CATSAGGPHPTDTQYF. CDR3 DNA: TGTGCCACCAGTGCTGGAGGCCCTCACCCCACAGATACGCAGTATTTT.

The chain recombines TRBV10-3 with TRBJ1-2, with 9 bases fitting TRBD1. This CDR3 spans 14 amino acids. The V gene's germline CDR1 is ENHRY and CDR2 SYGVKD. With V trimmed by 4 bases and J by 4 bases, 4 bases remained unmatched. The CDR3 spells CAISAGTGSYGYTF. Here the CDR3 DNA reads TGTGCCATCAGTGCCGGGACAGGGTCCTATGGCTACACCTTC.

This sequence joins TRBV9 and TRBJ1-4; D gene unclear. V was trimmed by 0 bases and J by 8 bases, leaving 11 bases between them. Germline V CDR1 and CDR2: SGDLS, YYNGEE. The CDR3 sequence is 14 residues long. The CDR3 DNA reads as TGTGCCAGCAGCGTAGATGCCCAGGTCGAAAAACTGTTTTTT. Translated: CASSVDAQVEKLFF.

The chain links TRBV27 to TRBJ1-5; D uncertain. V lost 4 bases to trimming and J lost 0 bases, with 7 bases between them. CDR3 length: 14 amino acids. Germline values: CDR1 MNHEY, CDR2 SMNVEV (reference sequence). As DNA, the CDR3 is TGTGCCAGCAGTTCCTATTATAGCAATCAGCCCCAGCATTTT. This sequence encodes CASSSYYSNQPQHF.

The rearrangement uses TRBV6-5 and TRBJ1-1; D is unresolved. V lost 0 bases, J lost 0 bases, and 5 bases lay in between. CDR3 length equals 14 residues. Looked up from germline, CDR1 is MNHEY and CDR2 is SVGAGI. The CDR3 nucleotides read TGTGCCAGCAGTTACTCTAACATGAACACTGAAGCTTTCTTT. Amino acids: CASSYSNMNTEAFF.

The chain uses TRBV11-2 and TRBJ2-7; 12 positions match TRBD2. Germline V lookup: CDR1 SGHAT, CDR2 FQNNGV. Losses at the gene ends were 3 bases for V and 4 bases for J; bases not matched to a gene: 4. The CDR3 is made up of 15 amino acids. The CDR3 region has the DNA TGTGCCAGCAGCTTCCGACTAGCGGGGGAGTACGAGCAGTACGTC. Its protein is CASSFRLAGEYEQYV.

V usage is TRBV6-5 and J usage is TRBJ2-7; D unclear. With 5 bases removed from V and 6 bases from J, the gap between germline ends came to 17 bases. Germline values: CDR1 MNHEY, CDR2 SVGAGI. The CDR3 contains 14 residues. The CDR3 sequence: CASSLSDHTIEQYF. CDR3 bases: TGTGCCAGCAGTCTCTCAGATCATACTATCGAGCAGTACTTC.

The chain uses TRBV29-1 and TRBJ2-3, with D possibly being TRBD2 (7 bases). Germline CDR1 and CDR2: SQVTM and ANQGSEA. The CDR3 consists of 15 residues. Trimming removed 8 bases at V and 0 bases at J, with 18 bases between. The CDR3 nucleotides read TGCAGCTCAAGGGGGGGGGTTACTAGCACAGATACGCAGTATTTT. Amino acids: CSSRGGVTSTDTQYF.

The rearrangement links TRBV7-9 to TRBJ1-1; D is unresolved. With 4 bases removed from V and 3 bases from J, the gap between germline ends came to 18 bases. CDR3 length equals 16 residues. Germline V gives CDR1 SEHNR, CDR2 FQNEAQ (reference sequence). CDR3 sequence (DNA): TGTGCCAGCAGCTCGGCGGTCTGGGCGGAGGACACTGAAGCTTTCTTT. Its translation is CASSSAVWAEDTEAFF. Full variable domain (rest looked up from reference TRBV7-9 and TRBJ1-1): DTGVSQNPRHKITKRGQNVTFRCDPISEHNRLYWYRQTLGQGPEFLTYFQNEAQLEKSRLLSDRFSAERPKGSFSTLEIQRTEQGDSAMYLCASSSAVWAEDTEAFFGQGTRLTVV.

The V gene is TRBV7-3, the J gene TRBJ2-7; 8 nucleotides match TRBD2. CDR3 length: 13 amino acids. CDR1 is SGHTA, CDR2 FQGTGA, per germline. V gave up 2 bases and J gave up 7 bases; unmatched junction bases: 4. Written as DNA, the CDR3 is TGTGCCAGCAGCTTAGCGGGAGGTGGGGAGCAGTACTTC. Amino acid sequence: CASSLAGGGEQYF.

This clone was observed a single time. This rearrangement joins TRBV10-2 to TRBJ1-2, with D tentatively TRBD1 (5 bases). V was trimmed by 5 bases and J by 2 bases, leaving 12 bases between them. This CDR3 comprises 14 residues. Germline CDR1 reads WSHSY; CDR2 reads SAAADI. In nucleotides, the CDR3 is TGCGCCAGCAGTCTAACGACAGCGAACTATGGCTACACCTTC. The encoded protein is CASSLTTANYGYTF.

This clone was seen more than once but under ten times. The chain links TRBV19 to TRBJ2-3; tentative D call: TRBD1 (5 bases). Germline CDR1 and CDR2: LNHDA and SQIVND (reference sequence). This CDR3 comprises 15 residues. Deletions cut 6 bases from V and 4 bases from J, with 17 bases between. CDR3 loop: CASRTTTGTSDTQYF. The CDR3 bases are TGTGCCAGTAGGACAACTACAGGTACATCAGATACGCAGTATTTT.